These T cell receptor beta chains were read from a single sample in a study of CXCR3-negative and CXCR3-positive naive CD8 T cells. One entry per CDR3 protein, without DNA, is what TCRdb gives after re-calling the 5' RACE reads. The sample table sets out around 48,000 distinct CDR3 sequences. Sequences were obtained from memory CD8+ T cells from blood. The receptor set was obtained from a human donor in good health. Some clones in this sample may be carry-over from other donors' samples. CDR3s include the opening cysteine and the closing phenylalanine or tryptophan. Clone sizes are given selectively: once, few, many, or a class where the clone is expanded.

V	size	J	CDR3
TRBV7-9	.	TRBJ1-5	CASSFGDRGSQPQHF
TRBV15	.	TRBJ2-7	CATSRENGYEQYF
TRBV7-9	.	TRBJ2-1	CASSVGTSGGAEEQFF
TRBV4-1	.	TRBJ2-2	CASSQAPGTASSGELFF
TRBV29-1	.	TRBJ2-5	CSVAPGTTWETQYF
TRBV7-9	.	TRBJ2-5	CASSTSGTFEETQYF
TRBV5-1	.	TRBJ1-1	CASTLWGGANTEAFF
TRBV14	.	TRBJ2-1	CASSLLRGPTYNEQFF
TRBV7-3	.	TRBJ1-2	CASSPTAYGEGYTF
TRBV4-2	.	TRBJ2-7	CASSQEGPGQGFHEQYF
TRBV11-2	.	TRBJ2-7	CASSLASRGLSYEQYF
TRBV12-3/TRBV12-4	.	TRBJ2-1	CASSLSVEQFF
TRBV29-1	.	TRBJ2-5	CSGARLPPQETQYF
TRBV29-1	.	TRBJ2-1	CSVDWDRVINEQFF
TRBV15	medium-sized	TRBJ2-1	CATSRDREANNEQFF
TRBV28	.	TRBJ2-4	CASKTVIAKNIQYF
TRBV12-3/TRBV12-4	.	TRBJ2-3	CASSFSPSSFTDTQYF
TRBV27	.	TRBJ2-7	CASTQGAGGEQYF
TRBV10-3	.	TRBJ2-7	CATSPNSYEQYF
TRBV5-1	.	TRBJ2-1	CASSLYVGPPNNEQFF
TRBV15	.	TRBJ2-2	CATSRAFGQGNTGELFF
TRBV29-1	.	TRBJ2-7	CSVEADRDYEQYF
TRBV7-9	.	TRBJ2-6	CASSLTASNSGANVLTF
TRBV20-1	.	TRBJ2-1	CSASLERGGYNEQFF
TRBV20-1	.	TRBJ2-6	CSAIGPGGPGANVLTF
TRBV9	.	TRBJ1-5	CASSVGSGNQPQHF
TRBV27	.	TRBJ2-1	CASSLAGGIVEQFF
TRBV19	.	TRBJ1-6	CASTWGSGGSPLHF
TRBV7-9	.	TRBJ2-7	CASSPGDYEQYF
TRBV29-1	.	TRBJ2-5	CSGGATGQETQYF
TRBV4-1	.	TRBJ2-7	CASSQLFLAGGYEQYF
TRBV29-1	.	TRBJ2-7	CSVEEGEREFGEQYF
TRBV7-9	.	TRBJ2-5	CASSYTSGGRQETQYF
TRBV10-3	.	TRBJ2-3	CAISESRGGTDTQYF
TRBV14	.	TRBJ2-4	CASSQGPRTQNIQYF
TRBV12-3/TRBV12-4	.	TRBJ2-5	CASTITDRGSWETQYF
TRBV7-8	.	TRBJ2-7	CASSVGRPEQYF
TRBV7-6	medium-sized	TRBJ1-1	CASSLDGAENTEAFF
TRBV5-1	.	TRBJ2-1	CASSTSGLNEQFF
TRBV7-8	.	TRBJ2-7	CASSEGVMSYEQYF
TRBV7-2	.	TRBJ1-1	CASSPEGQGNTEAFF